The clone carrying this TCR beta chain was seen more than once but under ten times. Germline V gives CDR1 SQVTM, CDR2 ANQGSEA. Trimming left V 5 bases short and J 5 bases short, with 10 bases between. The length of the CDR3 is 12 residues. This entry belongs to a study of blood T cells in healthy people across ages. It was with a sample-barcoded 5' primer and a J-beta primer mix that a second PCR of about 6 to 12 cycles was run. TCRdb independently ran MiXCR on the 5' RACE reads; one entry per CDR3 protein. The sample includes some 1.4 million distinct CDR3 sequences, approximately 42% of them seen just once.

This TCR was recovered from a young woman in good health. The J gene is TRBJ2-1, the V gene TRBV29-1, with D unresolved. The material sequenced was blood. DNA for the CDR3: TGCAGCGTTTACGACCTAAACAATGAGCAGTTCTTC. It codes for CSVYDLNNEQFF.